This T cell receptor beta chain was captured in a study of cytomegalovirus exposure and HLA in healthy donors. CDR1 is MNHEY and CDR2 is SMNVEV in the germline V gene (reference sequence). The CDR3 has 17 amino acids. Trimming left V 6 bases short and J 0 bases short, with 18 bases between. PCR employed 60 Vbeta and 13 Jbeta primers. Produced via immunoSEQ multiplex PCR; TCRdb's table is partial and in-frame only. The profile covers 150,000 to 200,000 clones, with more than 75% appearing a single time and roughly 0.24% taken by the ten largest. This clone occurred a few times. The chain uses TRBV27 and TRBJ2-1, with D possibly matching TRBD2 (5 bases). Material for sequencing was PBMCs. The source of this sequence is a girl less than two years old in good health and CMV-seronegative. The CDR3 coding sequence is TGTGCCAGCAGCTTTATAAGTACTAGAAGCTCCTACAATGAGCAGTTCTTC. Translating gives CASSFISTRSSYNEQFF.